These T cell receptor beta chains were read from a single sample in a study of OX40 agonist ivuxolimab in advanced cancers. Profiling relied on immunoSEQ multiplex PCR, and the TCRdb table lists in-frame clones only, not all of them. The table records 78,000 or so clones, 90% to 95% of them present only once. The input for sequencing was CD4+ or CD8+ T cells sorted from blood, taken in a trial of the OX40 agonist ivuxolimab. The receptors were gathered from an adult with an advanced solid tumor such as melanoma, head and neck, liver or kidney cancer. CDR3s include the opening cysteine and the closing phenylalanine or tryptophan. The D gene is left open where the match is weak.

v_gene | d_gene | CDR3aa
TRBV5-6 | NA | CASSKGPGTIQYF
TRBV23-1 | NA | CASSSGRHPVNYGYTF
TRBV29-1 | NA | CSVEWSGLVEQFF
TRBV14 | TRBD2 | CASSAGLAFGGELFF
TRBV4-1 | NA | CASSQSGTGLSGELFF
TRBV14 | NA | CASSQGNNQPQHF
TRBV6-5 | TRBD2 | CASSYRGLAGGDTQYF
TRBV7-2 | NA | CASSPPVETYEQYF
TRBV28 | TRBD1 | CASRSGQGNQPQHF
TRBV7-2 | NA | CASSFGRFREQFF
TRBV5-1 | NA | CASGTGGVTEAFF
TRBV7-2 | TRBD2 | CASSLNGGAGGGETQYF
TRBV2 | NA | CASSDWGAGNTIYF
TRBV2 | NA | CASSAAGPLNEQYF
TRBV7-9 | NA | CASSLGAGNQPQHF